These T cell receptor beta chains were read from a single sample in a study of blood T cells in healthy people across ages. TCRdb fed the 5' RACE reads into MiXCR, producing one record per CDR3 protein. The sample consists of 1.5 million or so distinct CDR3 sequences, approximately 43% of them appearing once. The sample taken for sequencing was blood. These TCRs come from a woman under 30 in good health. The CDR3 runs from the conserved cysteine through the conserved F or W. D genes are given only for firm matches. Expanded clones get a size class; other rows say once, few or many, or leave the size out.

clone_size	v_call	j_call	d_call	cdr3_aa	cdr3_nt
.	TRBV4-1	TRBJ2-1	TRBD2	CARIYSGRAADEQFF	TGCGCCAGGATATATAGCGGGAGGGCCGCGGATGAGCAGTTCTTC
once	TRBV5-1	TRBJ2-7	TRBD2	CASSWGLTSGRNEQYF	TGCGCCAGCAGCTGGGGCTTAACTAGCGGGAGAAATGAGCAGTACTTC
.	TRBV7-2	TRBJ2-7	.	CASGLERTYEQYF	TGTGCCAGCGGCTTAGAAAGGACCTACGAGCAGTACTTC
many	TRBV29-1	TRBJ2-7	.	CSVEDRAGASEQYF	TGCAGCGTTGAAGATCGGGCGGGCGCTAGCGAGCAGTACTTC
.	TRBV6-2/TRBV6-3	TRBJ2-7	TRBD1	CASSYFGQGAYEQYF	TGTGCCAGCAGTTATTTTGGACAGGGGGCCTACGAGCAGTACTTC
.	TRBV10-3	TRBJ1-2	TRBD1	CAISEGTGGGYTF	TGTGCCATCAGTGAGGGAACAGGGGGTGGCTACACCTTC
.	TRBV7-9	TRBJ2-7	TRBD2	CASSSATSGSSYEQYF	TGTGCCAGCAGCTCAGCGACTAGCGGAAGCTCCTACGAGCAGTACTTC
.	TRBV20-1	TRBJ2-5	TRBD1	CSARITGEETQYF	TGCAGTGCTAGAATAACAGGGGAAGAGACCCAGTACTTC
.	TRBV6-5	TRBJ2-5	.	CASSQRHSLWRYF	TGTGCCAGCAGCCAAAGACACAGCCTCTGGAGGTACTTC
.	TRBV9	TRBJ1-1	.	CASSVSAGTGTEAFF	TGTGCCAGCAGCGTATCGGCAGGGACGGGAACTGAAGCTTTCTTT
once	TRBV20-1	TRBJ2-3	.	CSARDPLGGTTDTQYF	TGCAGCGCTAGAGATCCTCTTGGGGGAACCACAGATACGCAGTATTTT
.	TRBV12-3/TRBV12-4	TRBJ2-5	.	CASSFLSQGKETQYF	TGTGCCAGCAGTTTTCTAAGTCAGGGAAAAGAGACCCAGTACTTC
.	TRBV5-5	TRBJ2-3	TRBD1	CASRQGRRDTQYF	TGTGCCAGCAGACAGGGGAGAAGAGATACGCAGTATTTT
.	TRBV29-1	TRBJ2-3	.	CSVEGLTTDTQYF	TGCAGCGTTGAAGGGCTGACCACAGATACGCAGTATTTT
.	TRBV7-8	TRBJ1-5	.	CASSLLSGVTNQPQHF	TGTGCCAGCAGCTTACTCTCCGGCGTTACGAATCAGCCCCAGCATTTT
few	TRBV14	TRBJ2-3	.	CASSPLETGPDTQYF	TGTGCCAGCAGCCCGCTGGAAACAGGTCCAGATACGCAGTATTTT
.	TRBV11-2	TRBJ2-7	TRBD2	CASSLLTGGSTDEQYF	TGTGCCAGCAGCTTACTTACTGGCGGGAGTACCGACGAGCAGTACTTC
few	TRBV4-1	TRBJ2-3	.	CASSERQEHTQYF	TGCGCCAGCAGCGAAAGACAGGAACATACGCAGTATTTT
.	TRBV19	TRBJ1-1	.	CASSITGLNTEAFF	TGTGCCAGTAGTATTACAGGTCTGAACACTGAAGCTTTCTTT
few	TRBV7-2	TRBJ1-1	.	CASSIDRRGSTEAFF	TGTGCCAGCAGCATAGACAGGCGCGGATCTACTGAAGCTTTCTTT
.	TRBV12-3/TRBV12-4	TRBJ1-2	.	CASSFSLPSANYGYTF	TGTGCCAGCAGTTTTTCTCTGCCGTCCGCTAACTATGGCTACACCTTC
.	TRBV6-6	TRBJ1-1	.	CASSRAVHANTEAFF	TGTGCCAGCAGCCGAGCGGTTCATGCGAACACTGAAGCTTTCTTT
.	TRBV10-3	TRBJ2-5	TRBD1	CAISASGTGDKTQYF	TGTGCCATCAGTGCCTCCGGGACAGGGGATAAGACCCAGTACTTC
.	TRBV20-1	TRBJ2-7	TRBD1	CSAMRTGINEQYF	TGCAGTGCTATGAGGACAGGGATCAACGAGCAGTACTTC
.	TRBV27	TRBJ2-1	.	CASSDLPDSTYNEQFF	TGTGCCAGCAGTGACCTACCGGACTCGACATACAATGAGCAGTTCTTC
.	TRBV4-1	TRBJ2-3	.	CASSHMGRLSTDTQYF	TGCGCCAGCAGCCACATGGGCAGACTTAGCACAGATACGCAGTATTTT
few	TRBV4-3	TRBJ1-1	TRBD1	CASSQDHRTGVRNTEAFF	TGCGCCAGCAGCCAAGATCACCGGACAGGGGTCAGGAACACTGAAGCTTTCTTT
.	TRBV27	TRBJ2-7	.	CASSLFLGAYEQYF	TGTGCCAGCAGTTTATTTTTGGGGGCCTACGAGCAGTACTTC
.	TRBV7-9	TRBJ1-4	.	CASSALRATNEKLFF	TGTGCCAGCAGCGCCCTCCGGGCAACTAATGAAAAACTGTTTTTT
few	TRBV27	TRBJ2-3	TRBD2	CASSLGARAGGVDTQYF	TGTGCCAGCAGTTTAGGAGCGAGAGCGGGGGGAGTGGATACGCAGTATTTT
.	TRBV27	TRBJ2-3	TRBD2	CASSPFPGLAGGLGSTDTQYF	TGTGCCAGCAGTCCATTTCCGGGACTAGCGGGGGGGCTTGGGAGCACGGATACGCAGTATTTT
few	TRBV20-1	TRBJ2-3	TRBD2	CSAPRLGASGGVDTQYF	TGCAGTGCACCCAGACTGGGGGCTAGCGGGGGGGTCGATACGCAGTATTTT
.	TRBV4-2	TRBJ2-7	TRBD2	CASSHLPGLAYEQYF	TGTGCCAGCAGCCATTTACCGGGACTAGCCTACGAGCAGTACTTC
.	TRBV7-9	TRBJ2-5	.	CASSLAASFQETQYF	TGTGCCAGCAGCTTAGCGGCGAGCTTTCAAGAGACCCAGTACTTC
.	TRBV20-1	TRBJ2-5	.	CSAGTVGGGEETQYF	TGCAGTGCTGGGACAGTTGGAGGGGGTGAAGAGACCCAGTACTTC
.	TRBV10-3	TRBJ2-7	.	CAISESREIYEQYF	TGTGCCATCAGTGAGTCGAGGGAGATCTACGAGCAGTACTTC
.	TRBV28	TRBJ2-3	TRBD1	CASSLTGARADTQYF	TGTGCCAGCAGCCTGACAGGGGCAAGGGCAGATACGCAGTATTTT
.	TRBV7-2	TRBJ1-5	TRBD1	CASSLALGTGLNQPQHF	TGTGCCAGCAGCTTAGCTCTAGGGACAGGACTCAATCAGCCCCAGCATTTT
.	TRBV13	TRBJ2-1	.	CASSSQPCEQFF	TGTGCCAGCAGCTCACAGCCCTGTGAGCAGTTCTTC